In this sample, the clone carrying this TCR beta chain turned up once. Method: immunoSEQ multiplex PCR; TCRdb's copy keeps in-frame clones and lacks some. The repertoire holds about 44,000 clones, around 96% seen once, with around 0.4% in the top ten. This entry belongs to a study of technical replicates of blood from a few donors. The TCR comes from a human donor in good health. The sequenced material came from T cells isolated from PBMCs.

The CDR3 region is CASRNPGLAGGQETQYF. CDR3 in DNA: TGTGCCAGCAGAAATCCGGGACTAGCGGGAGGGCAAGAGACCCAGTACTTC. V gene TRBV28 combines with J gene TRBJ2-5, with 16 bases fitting TRBD2. The CDR3 length is 17 residues. Germline CDR1 and CDR2: MDHEN and SYDVKM. Trimming cost V 6 bases and J 2 bases; bases outside gene matches: 6. The whole variable domain, remainder taken from reference TRBV28 and TRBJ2-5, is DVKVTQSSRYLVKRTGEKVFLECVQDMDHENMFWYRQDPGLGLRLIYFSYDVKMKEKGDIPEGYSVSREKKERFSLILESASTNQTSMYLCASRNPGLAGGQETQYFGPGTRLLVL.